The next 28 T cell receptor beta chains were all read from a single sample in a study of blood T cell repertoires in COVID-19. Using immunoSEQ multiplex PCR, the repertoire was profiled, and TCRdb retains in-frame clones only, with some absent. The data hold tens of thousands of clones, with 79% observed a single time. Material: peripheral blood. The receptors originated from a man between 65 and 85 years old with acute or convalescent COVID-19.

The sample holds one count of this clone. The chain links TRBV5-4 to TRBJ1-6, with D uncertain. This CDR3 comprises 15 residues. The V end lost 0 bases, the J end lost 6 bases, and 10 bases lay between the germline ends. Germline CDR1 and CDR2: SGHNT and YYREEE (reference sequence). The CDR3 DNA reads as TGTGCCAGCAGCTTGGGGGGAGATATTAATTCACCCCTCCACTTT. It is translated as CASSLGGDINSPLHF.

This clone was seen a handful of times. The V call is TRBV7-9, the J call TRBJ2-1; maybe TRBD1 (5 bases). This CDR3 contains 17 residues. The V end lost 2 bases, the J end lost 8 bases, and 22 bases lay between the germline ends. Germline V gives CDR1 SEHNR, CDR2 FQNEAQ (reference sequence). CDR3 coding DNA: TGTGCCAGCAGCTTACAAGAGACAGTAGTTCTTGGGGATGAGCAGTTCTTC. Translating it yields CASSLQETVVLGDEQFF.

CDR3 residues: CASAFLAGGTDTQYF. CDR3 coding DNA: TGCGCCAGCGCCTTTCTAGCGGGGGGGACAGATACGCAGTATTTT. The V call is TRBV5-1, the J call TRBJ2-3; TRBD2 aligns across 12 bases. V was clipped by 7 bases and J by 3 bases; unmatched bases: 6. The CDR3 loop spans 15 amino acids. Germline-derived CDR1 and CDR2 are SGHRS and YFSETQ.

The J gene is TRBJ1-1, the V gene TRBV18; D might be TRBD1 (6 bases). Germline CDR1 reads KGHSH; CDR2 reads LQKENI. Trimming pared 1 base from V and 5 bases from J, leaving 14 bases between. The CDR3 has 15 residues. The CDR3 DNA sequence: TGTGCCAGCTCACCACTTTCGGGGGGCCAAACTGAAGCTTTCTTT. As protein: CASSPLSGGQTEAFF.

The rearrangement links TRBV5-1 to TRBJ1-4; a possible D gene is TRBD1 (5 bases). This CDR3 contains 15 residues. Germline assignment: CDR1 SGHRS and CDR2 YFSETQ. V lost 4 bases and J lost 8, with 18 bases in between. CDR3 loop: CASSPEGQGGEKLFF. The CDR3 nucleotides read TGCGCCAGCAGCCCGGAAGGCCAGGGTGGCGAAAAACTGTTTTTT. Full variable domain (rest looked up from reference TRBV5-1 and TRBJ1-4): KAGVTQTPRYLIKTRGQQVTLSCSPISGHRSVSWYQQTPGQGLQFLFEYFSETQRNKGNFPGRFSGRQFSNSRSEMNVSTLELGDSALYLCASSPEGQGGEKLFFGSGTQLSVL.

V gene TRBV14 combines with J gene TRBJ2-2; D not certain. V lost 0 bases to trimming and J lost 4 bases, with 6 bases between them. The V gene's germline CDR1 is SGHDN and CDR2 FVKESK. The CDR3 runs to 14 residues. The CDR3 sequence is CASSQELLTGELFF. For the CDR3, the DNA is TGTGCCAGCAGCCAAGAACTTCTCACCGGGGAGCTGTTTTTT.

The gene calls are TRBV6-5 and TRBJ1-2, with D possibly TRBD1 on 5 matching bases. The CDR3 totals 15 residues. The V end was cut by 0 bases, the J end by 1 base, with 9 bases between. CDR1 and CDR2 from the germline V gene are MNHEY and SVGAGI. The CDR3 is CASSYSGDYNYGYTF. Written as DNA, the CDR3 is TGTGCCAGCAGTTACTCAGGGGACTATAACTATGGCTACACCTTC.

Written as DNA, the CDR3 is TGTGCCAGCAGCCCTACAATCCAGGGTTCTAATGAAAAACTGTTTTTT. Its protein product is CASSPTIQGSNEKLFF. The J gene is TRBJ1-4, the V gene TRBV2; possibly TRBD1 for D (5 bases). The germline V gene has CDR1 SNHLY and CDR2 FYNNEI. The CDR3 totals 16 residues. Trimming took off 6 bases at V and 3 bases at J, with 17 bases between the two ends. Together with reference TRBV2 and TRBJ1-4, the CDR3 gives the full variable domain: EPEVTQTPSHQVTQMGQEVILRCVPISNHLYFYWYRQILGQKVEFLVSFYNNEISEKSEIFDDQFSVERPDGSNFTLKIRSTKLEDSAMYFCASSPTIQGSNEKLFFGSGTQLSVL.

The table lists this clone with a few counts. The chain has TRBV5-6 and TRBJ2-1; tentative D call: TRBD1 (5 bases). Germline CDR1 SGHDT, CDR2 YYEEEE. The CDR3 consists of 14 residues. V was pared by 0 bases and J by 9 bases, with 13 bases between. The CDR3 region is CASSLVAGRGEQFF. The CDR3 DNA is TGTGCCAGCAGCTTGGTTGCAGGAAGGGGTGAGCAGTTCTTC. Variable domain in full (rest from reference TRBV5-6 and TRBJ2-1): DAGVTQSPTHLIKTRGQQVTLRCSPKSGHDTVSWYQQALGQGPQFIFQYYEEEERQRGNFPDRFSGHQFPNYSSELNVNALLLGDSALYLCASSLVAGRGEQFFGPGTRLTVL.

This chain connects TRBV28 to TRBJ1-5, with D perhaps TRBD1 (5 bases). Germline CDR1 is MDHEN and CDR2 is SYDVKM. The V end lost 5 bases, the J end lost 5 bases, and 16 bases lay between the germline ends. This CDR3 spans 15 amino acids. The CDR3 DNA follows: TGTGCCAGCAGTACCCCGACCCGGGGGTATCAGCCCCAGCATTTT. Translating gives CASSTPTRGYQPQHF.

The V call is TRBV24-1, the J call TRBJ2-5; 8 bases are shared with TRBD2. CDR1 and CDR2 (germline): KGHDR, SFDVKD. After removal of 12 bases from V and 2 bases from J, the junction contained 13 bases not matched to a gene. There are 15 residues in the CDR3. Here the CDR3 reads CASSPGGGSQETQYF. Here the CDR3 DNA reads TGTGCCTCCTCCCCCGGGGGGGGTTCACAAGAGACCCAGTACTTC.

The chain recombines TRBV2 with TRBJ1-5; D may be TRBD1 (5 bases). The CDR3 extends over 15 amino acids. CDR1 is SNHLY and CDR2 is FYNNEI in the germline V gene. The V gene lost 6 bases and the J gene lost 0 bases, with 12 bases spanning the gap. The CDR3 here is CASSQRRGSNQPQHF. The CDR3 coding sequence is TGTGCCAGCAGCCAACGGAGGGGTAGCAATCAGCCCCAGCATTTT.

The chain is built from TRBV28 and TRBJ1-4, with D perhaps TRBD1 (5 bases). Trimming removed 6 bases from V and 8 bases from J, with 19 bases in between. The CDR3 sequence is 15 residues long. The V gene's germline CDR1 is MDHEN and CDR2 SYDVKM. The CDR3 bases are TGTGCCAGCAGCCTCGGACCCGGGGGTGGGGAAAAACTGTTTTTT. It specifies CASSLGPGGGEKLFF.

The chain recombines TRBV6-1 with TRBJ2-7, with 9 bases that match TRBD1. The CDR3 runs to 19 residues. Germline CDR1 reads MNHNS; CDR2 reads SASEGT. J was trimmed by 4 bases and V by 2 bases; bases with no gene match: 18. CDR3 in amino acids: CASSENDSRDRDQPYEQYV. CDR3 nucleotide sequence: TGTGCCAGCAGTGAAAACGATAGCCGGGACAGGGATCAACCATACGAGCAGTACGTC.

The rearrangement uses TRBV4-1 and TRBJ2-7; 10 bases agree with TRBD2. The germline V gene encodes CDR1 MGHRA and CDR2 YSYEKL. CDR3 length: 14 amino acids. The V and J ends lost 4 bases and 2 bases, in that order; junction bases with no gene match: 2. CDR3 nucleotides: TGCGCCAGCAGCCTTCTAGCGGGGGCCTACGAGCAGTACTTC. Protein sequence: CASSLLAGAYEQYF.

The chain couples TRBV2 to TRBJ2-7, with 8 bases that match TRBD1. The length of the CDR3 is 14 residues. CDR1 SNHLY and CDR2 FYNNEI come from the germline V gene. The trim removed 4 bases at V and 0 bases at J, leaving 2 bases unmatched. Here the CDR3 DNA reads TGTGCCAGCAGTGGGGACAGGAGCTCCTACGAGCAGTACTTC. Its protein is CASSGDRSSYEQYF.

V usage is TRBV7-9 and J usage is TRBJ2-7, with D unresolved. With 5 bases removed from V and 2 bases from J, the gap between germline ends came to 10 bases. CDR1 is SEHNR and CDR2 is FQNEAQ in the germline V gene (reference sequence). This CDR3 is 13 amino acids long. CDR3 nucleotides: TGTGCCAGCAGCCCAGTCGAAGCCTACGAGCAGTACTTC. It yields the protein CASSPVEAYEQYF.

V is TRBV5-5 and J is TRBJ2-3; tentatively, D is TRBD2 (6 bases). The CDR3 is 17 amino acids. CDR1 and CDR2 (germline): SGHKS, YYEKEE (reference sequence). Between the trimmed V and J ends, which lost 0 bases and 1 base, there was a span of 15 bases. The CDR3 DNA reads TGTGCCAGCAGCTTGGCCGGGTTCGGGGGAGGCACAGATACGCAGTATTTT. This gives the protein CASSLAGFGGGTDTQYF.

CDR3 loop: CASSQQGAGTDTQYF. CDR3 in DNA: TGTGCCAGCAGCCAACAGGGGGCAGGCACAGATACGCAGTATTTT. V and J are TRBV3-1 (or the pseudogene TRBV3-2) and TRBJ2-3, with TRBD1 matching over 8 bases. Unmatched junction bases numbered 2, after V lost 2 bases and J lost 1 base. CDR3 size: 15 residues. Germline assignment: CDR1 LGHDT and CDR2 YNNKEL (reference sequence).

The chain uses TRBV21-1 and TRBJ1-2. TRBV21-1 is reported as a pseudogene. The CDR3 has 18 amino acids. CDR3 bases: TGTGCCAGCAGCTCTGTAAAGGGTTTATTAGAGGGTATCTACGGCTACACCTTC. The encoded protein is CASSSVKGLLEGIYGYTF.

Only one count was recorded for this clone. J is TRBJ2-5 and V is TRBV18, with 8 positions matching TRBD1. Germline V lookup: CDR1 KGHSH, CDR2 LQKENI. Trimming took 1 base from V and 2 from J; bases not matched to a gene: 3. The CDR3 consists of 15 residues. The CDR3 DNA is TGTGCCAGCTCACCACTAGGACAGGGACAAGAGACCCAGTACTTC. Protein product: CASSPLGQGQETQYF. The entire variable domain, with the rest obtained from reference TRBV18 and TRBJ2-5, is as follows: NAGVMQNPRHLVRRRGQEARLRCSPMKGHSHVYWYRQLPEEGLKFMVYLQKENIIDESGMPKERFSAEFPKEGPSILRIQQVVRGDSAAYFCASSPLGQGQETQYFGPGTRLLVL.

The chain carries TRBV6-1 and TRBJ1-6; 8 bases line up with TRBD1. The length of the CDR3 is 15 residues. Germline-derived CDR1 and CDR2 are MNHNS and SASEGT. The V gene end was trimmed by 2 bases and the J gene end by 11 bases; junction bases not matched to a gene: 8. In nucleotides, the CDR3 is TGTGCCAGCAGTGAATGGATTCGGACAGGGCCACCCCTCCACTTT. Translation gives CASSEWIRTGPPLHF.

This rearrangement joins TRBV6-4 to TRBJ2-5, with D possibly matching TRBD1 (6 bases). V dropped 2 bases and J dropped 6 bases, with 10 bases sitting between them. The length of the CDR3 is 13 residues. CDR1 and CDR2 (germline): MRHNA, SNTAGT. CDR3 in amino acids: CASSDDRQQTQYF. The CDR3 DNA reads as TGTGCCAGCAGTGACGACAGGCAGCAGACCCAGTACTTC.

This clone came up a few times. The V call is TRBV2, the J call TRBJ2-7; possible D gene TRBD1, 5 bases. CDR1 SNHLY and CDR2 FYNNEI come from the germline V gene. V lost 4 bases and J 4 bases, leaving 8 bases between the germline ends. CDR3 length: 12 amino acids. The CDR3 is CASSAQGYEQYV. The CDR3 DNA follows: TGTGCCAGCAGTGCCCAGGGATACGAGCAGTACGTC.

This rearrangement joins TRBV15 to TRBJ2-5; 8 bases fit TRBD2. This CDR3 has 15 amino acids. Losses at the gene ends were 4 bases for V and 1 base for J; bases not matched to a gene: 5. Germline V gives CDR1 LNHNV, CDR2 YYDKDF (reference sequence). The CDR3 DNA sequence: TGTGCCACCAGCACACTAGCGGCCACCCAAGAGACCCAGTACTTC. Translated: CATSTLAATQETQYF. Complete variable domain (other parts from reference TRBV15 and TRBJ2-5): DAMVIQNPRYQVTQFGKPVTLSCSQTLNHNVMYWYQQKSSQAPKLLFHYYDKDFNNEADTPDNFQSRRPNTSFCFLDIRSPGLGDTAMYLCATSTLAATQETQYFGPGTRLLVL.

The J gene is TRBJ1-5, the V gene TRBV24-1; D gene unclear. This CDR3 region has 13 residues. V lost 6 bases and J 8 bases, leaving 13 bases between the germline ends. Germline-derived CDR1 and CDR2 are KGHDR and SFDVKD. The chain's CDR3 is CATSRSSIEPQHF. DNA of the CDR3: TGTGCCACCAGTCGGAGTTCGATCGAGCCCCAGCATTTT.

The V and J genes are TRBV12-2 and TRBJ1-5; the tabulated D call, TRBD1, remains unverified against the DNA. TRBV12-2 has pseudogene status. The CDR3 contains 16 residues. CDR3 bases: TGTGCAAGTCGCTCTTCGGACAGGGTCGGCAATCAGCCCCAGCATTTT. Its translation is CASRSSDRVGNQPQHF.

The V gene is TRBV5-6, the J gene TRBJ2-1; the D gene is possibly TRBD2 (5 bases). V was pared by 4 bases and J by 3 bases, with 8 bases between. The CDR3 is 13 amino acids. The germline CDR1 and CDR2 sequences are SGHDT and YYEEEE. DNA of the CDR3: TGTGCCAGCAGCCCCGGACTCTACAATGAGCAGTTCTTC. This translates into CASSPGLYNEQFF.